This T cell receptor (beta chain) stems from a study of circulating and synovial CD4+ cells in juvenile arthritis. Study-wide points: Bulk blood CD4 repertoires were more diverse than these.

Profiled with immunoSEQ multiplex PCR; TCRdb holds only in-frame clones, not every one. This sample has about 33,000 clones; 90% to 95% occur once, and the top ten carry roughly 0.17%. Trimming shortened V by 3 bases and J by 8 bases, and 9 bases separated the two germline ends. Per the germline V gene, CDR1 is DFQATT and CDR2 is SNEGSKA (reference sequence). There are 11 residues in the CDR3. As concerns this clone: The target antigen is unknown.

Sequenced input: CD4+ T cells from blood. The V gene is TRBV20-1, the J gene TRBJ2-3, with D possibly matching TRBD2 (6 bases). This TCR was recovered from a human donor with juvenile idiopathic arthritis. The CDR3 DNA follows: TGCAGTGCTAGGGACTATGGTACGCAGTATTTT. It yields the protein CSARDYGTQYF.